This T cell receptor (beta chain) was found in a study of T-cell memory formation after mild COVID-19. TCRdb processed the 5' RACE reads anew with MiXCR; each CDR3 protein has one entry. The data show about 290,000 distinct CDR3 sequences, more than 15% seen once. This CDR3 is 13 amino acids long. The ends lost 0 bases at V and 12 bases at J; junction bases unmatched: 6. Germline V lookup: CDR1 ENHRY, CDR2 SYGVKD. The V and J genes are TRBV10-3 and TRBJ2-7; TRBD2 matches 9 bases. Sequencing used PBMCs or a T cell subset sorted from them (not recorded which). The TCR originated in a man between 18 and 29 years old who had mild COVID-19 (a few samples of this study predate the infection). Cell type and time point are not known. CDR3 coding DNA: TGTGCCATCAGTGAGTCCGGTAGACTAGCGGCGTACTTC. Its translation: CAISESGRLAAYF.